The 21 T cell receptor beta chains below were found in one sample sequenced in a study of T cells in women clearing cervical HPV infection. The assay was immunoSEQ multiplex PCR, and TCRdb's table has in-frame clones only and misses some. The sample's table shows some 40,000 clones. Specimen: blood buffy coat. These receptors were obtained from a woman between 18 and 69 years old with a cervical HPV16 infection that either progressed to CIN3+ or cleared (not recorded which).

For this clone: The CDR3 goes on 3 residues after the read ends, and that part is filled in from the germline J gene. The V call is TRBV7-6, the J call TRBJ2-7, with D perhaps TRBD1 (5 bases). CDR3 length: 12 amino acids. CDR1 is SGHVS, CDR2 FNYEAQ, per germline. V lost 5 bases and J lost 4, with 9 bases in between. The sequenced part of the CDR3 DNA is TGTGCCAGCAGCCACGACAGTTACGAG. Protein sequence: CASSHDSYE. The whole CDR3 reads CASSHDSYEQYF.

Comment on this clone: The CDR3 is cut off 3 residues early in the read; its end comes from the germline J gene. The chain employs TRBV7-2 and TRBJ1-2; tentative D call: TRBD1 (5 bases). Germline V gene sequence: CDR1 SGHTA, CDR2 FQGNSA. CDR3 length: 14 amino acids. The V end lost 0 bases, the J end lost 7 bases, and 12 bases lay between the germline ends. Here the CDR3 reads CASSLAQRGGGYTF. Partial CDR3 DNA: TGTGCCAGCAGCTTAGCGCAAAGGGGCGGTGGC.

To note about this clone: The read halts 3 residues ahead of the CDR3 end, with the missing end drawn from the germline J gene. The rearrangement uses TRBV7-3 and TRBJ2-7; TRBD2 matches 10 bases. The length of the CDR3 is 15 residues. Germline V gene sequence: CDR1 SGHTA, CDR2 FQGTGA. V was pared by 3 bases and J by 2 bases, with 4 bases of the junction left unmatched. The CDR3 DNA, read in part, is TGTGCCAGCAGCTTCCTAGCGGGGGCCGCCTACGAG. Residues: CASSFLAGAAYE. The full-length CDR3 reads as CASSFLAGAAYEQYF.

For this clone: The DNA ends 3 residues before the CDR3 does, and the rest of the CDR3 is filled in from the germline J gene. The rearrangement joins TRBV7-7 to TRBJ2-1, with TRBD2 matching over 12 bases. Germline CDR1 reads SSHAT; CDR2 reads FNYEAQ (reference sequence). CDR3 length: 18 amino acids. V was clipped by 5 bases and J by 6 bases; unmatched bases: 14. CDR3 bases read: TGTGCCAGCAGCCCAAGGACTAGCGGGACCCCTCCCCCCAATGAG. It encodes CASSPRTSGTPPPNE. The CDR3 in its entirety is CASSPRTSGTPPPNEQFF.

About this clone itself: The read is 3 residues too short to cover the CDR3 end, so that end is filled in from the germline J gene. The rearrangement joins TRBV7-3 to TRBJ2-1, with D tentatively TRBD1 (5 bases). V was clipped by 3 bases and J by 5 bases, with 8 bases between them. The V gene's germline CDR1 is SGHTA and CDR2 FQGTGA. This CDR3 spans 13 amino acids. The CDR3 loop reads CASSLDTDNEQFF. CDR3 DNA, as far as it was read: TGTGCCAGCAGCTTGGACACCGACAATGAG.

Notes on this clone: The CDR3 end falls 3 residues outside the read, so it is completed with the germline J gene. The chain combines TRBV18 with TRBJ2-7; TRBD1 might be the D (5 bases). Per germline, CDR1 KGHSH and CDR2 LQKENI. The CDR3 has 13 residues. Deletions cut 2 bases from V and 3 bases from J, with 8 bases between. CDR3 DNA (partial): TGTGCCAGCTCACCATCAGGGCTCTACGAG. Translation gives CASSPSGLYE. The entire CDR3 sequence reads CASSPSGLYEQYF. Based on the CDR3 plus reference TRBV18 and TRBJ2-7, the full variable domain is NAGVMQNPRHLVRRRGQEARLRCSPMKGHSHVYWYRQLPEEGLKFMVYLQKENIIDESGMPKERFSAEFPKEGPSILRIQQVVRGDSAAYFCASSPSGLYEQYFGPGTRLTVT.

As to this clone: The CDR3 goes on 3 residues after the read ends, and that part is filled in from the germline J gene. The gene calls are TRBV18 and TRBJ2-7, with a possible D match to TRBD1 (6 bases). Trimming removed 5 bases from V and 4 bases from J, with 12 bases in between. In germline, CDR1 is KGHSH, CDR2 LQKENI. The CDR3 extends over 13 amino acids. The DNA read from the CDR3 is TGTGCCAGCTCAATAATGGACAGTTACGAG. This encodes CASSIMDSYE. The whole CDR3 is CASSIMDSYEQYF.

About this clone itself: The read ends 3 residues shy of where the CDR3 ends; the end is completed using the germline J gene. The chain employs TRBV19 and TRBJ2-5; the D is unclear. Germline V CDR1 and CDR2: LNHDA, SQIVND (reference sequence). V lost 3 bases to trimming and J lost 2 bases, with 7 bases between them. The CDR3 contains 13 residues. Partial CDR3 DNA: TGTGCCAGTAGTATTTCGGTACAAGAGACC. Encoded protein: CASSISVQET. The entire CDR3 protein reads CASSISVQETQYF.

With respect to this clone: The read comes to an end 3 residues before the CDR3 does, leaving the germline J gene to fill in the end. The rearrangement links TRBV10-3 to TRBJ2-3; no firm D call. V was shortened by 8 bases and J by 4 bases, with 10 bases between the two germline ends. Germline loops: CDR1 ENHRY, CDR2 SYGVKD. The CDR3 spans 12 residues. The CDR3 loop reads CAILGGSDTQYF. CDR3 DNA, as far as it was read: TGTGCCATCCTCGGCGGCTCAGATACG.

As for this clone: The CDR3 end lies 3 residues beyond the end of the read and is filled in from the germline J gene. J is TRBJ2-2 and V is TRBV5-6; perhaps TRBD1 as D (5 bases). CDR1 and CDR2 from the germline V gene are SGHDT and YYEEEE. The CDR3 covers 14 residues. The ends were cut back, 3 bases at V and 4 bases at J, with 10 bases in the middle. CDR3: CASSYDQGTGELFF. The covered CDR3 bases are TGTGCCAGCAGCTACGATCAGGGCACCGGGGAG.

As concerns this clone: The read gets to within 3 residues of the CDR3 end, and the germline J gene fills in the rest. This chain links TRBV7-2 with TRBJ1-6; D is uncertain. V shed 5 bases and J shed 6 bases, with 8 bases lying between them. The CDR3 has 13 amino acids. Germline V gene lookup returns CDR1 SGHTA and CDR2 FQGNSA. The DNA read from the CDR3 is TGTGCCAGCAGCCCCCGCGCTAATTCACCC. This gives the protein CASSPRANSP. The CDR3 as a whole reads CASSPRANSPLHF.

Concerning this clone itself: The read comes to an end 3 residues before the CDR3 does, leaving the germline J gene to fill in the end. The rearrangement joins TRBV5-1 to TRBJ1-4, with 9 bases that match TRBD1. Germline CDR1 and CDR2: SGHRS and YFSETQ. Trimming at V came to 5 bases and at J to 8 bases, leaving 4 bases not matched to a gene. This CDR3 spans 13 amino acids. Partial CDR3 DNA: TGCGCCAGCAGGGGCGGGACAGGGGAAAAA. It translates to CASRGGTGEK. The entire CDR3 protein is CASRGGTGEKLFF.

Notes on this clone: The CDR3 end lies 3 residues beyond the end of the read and is filled in from the germline J gene. The V gene is TRBV7-7, the J gene TRBJ2-5; TRBD1 matches at 10 bases. Losses at the gene ends were 5 bases for V and 1 base for J; bases not matched to a gene: 7. The CDR3 extends over 16 amino acids. The germline V gene encodes CDR1 SSHAT and CDR2 FNYEAQ (reference sequence). The CDR3 loop reads CASSTSWTGGQETQYF. Partial CDR3 DNA: TGTGCCAGCAGCACTTCATGGACAGGGGGCCAAGAGACC.

In the case of this clone: The missing CDR3 end, 3 residues past where the read stops, is filled in from the germline J gene. The V gene is TRBV7-8, the J gene TRBJ2-2; the match to TRBD1 covers 9 bases. The CDR3 is 15 amino acids. Germline CDR1 reads SGHVS; CDR2 reads FQNEAQ. The CDR3 is CASSSTPGQGTPLFF. CDR3 DNA (partial): TGTGCCAGCAGCTCCACCCCGGGACAGGGAACACCG.

On this clone: The sequence runs out 3 residues before the end of the CDR3; the remainder is reconstructed from the germline J gene. The rearrangement uses TRBV15 and TRBJ2-5; 8 nucleotides match TRBD1. The germline V gene encodes CDR1 LNHNV and CDR2 YYDKDF (reference sequence). The CDR3 has 14 residues. J lost 2 bases, V lost 5 bases, and 4 bases had no gene match. The sequenced part of the CDR3 DNA is TGTGCCACCAGCGTGGGACAGGCGCAAGAGACC. The encoded protein is CATSVGQAQET. The CDR3 reads in full as CATSVGQAQETQYF.

As to this clone: The missing CDR3 end, 3 residues past where the read stops, is filled in from the germline J gene. The chain is built from TRBV7-2 and TRBJ2-7; possible D gene TRBD1, 5 bases. Germline values: CDR1 SGHTA, CDR2 FQGNSA. The length of the CDR3 is 14 residues. V lost 7 bases to trimming and J lost 0 bases, with 13 bases between them. The CDR3 here is CASTPPGISYEQYF. CDR3 DNA, as far as it was read: TGTGCCAGCACCCCCCCAGGGATCTCCTACGAG.

Points on this clone: The read halts 3 residues ahead of the CDR3 end, with the missing end drawn from the germline J gene. The V and J genes are TRBV29-1 and TRBJ2-4, with no clear D. Germline assignment: CDR1 SQVTM and CDR2 ANQGSEA. V was trimmed by 3 bases and J by 0 bases, leaving 12 bases between them. CDR3 size: 15 residues. The CDR3: CSVEGTTIAKNIQYF. The DNA read from the CDR3 is TGCAGCGTTGAGGGCACAACCATAGCCAAAAACATT.

In regard to this clone: The read ends 3 residues before the CDR3 terminus; that terminus is restored from the germline J gene. The gene calls are TRBV19 and TRBJ1-4; 10 nucleotides align to TRBD1. V dropped 5 bases and J dropped 2; count of bases not matched to a gene: 5. This CDR3 is 16 amino acids long. Germline V gives CDR1 LNHDA, CDR2 SQIVND (reference sequence). CDR3 DNA, as far as it was read: TGTGCCAGTAGTGTCGGGACAGGGGAGACTAATGAAAAA. Encoded protein: CASSVGTGETNEK. Given in full, the CDR3 is CASSVGTGETNEKLFF. Looking up the rest from reference TRBV19 and TRBJ1-4 gives the full variable domain: DGGITQSPKYLFRKEGQNVTLSCEQNLNHDAMYWYRQDPGQGLRLIYYSQIVNDFQKGDIAEGYSVSREKKESFPLTVTSAQKNPTAFYLCASSVGTGETNEKLFFGSGTQLSVL.

Comment on this clone: Read coverage stops 3 residues before the CDR3 terminus; the germline J gene supplies the remainder. V gene TRBV5-4 combines with J gene TRBJ1-2, with D uncertain. Germline V gene lookup returns CDR1 SGHNT and CDR2 YYREEE (reference sequence). The CDR3 contains 13 residues. V lost 1 base, J lost 5 bases, and 9 bases lay in between. The chain's CDR3 is CASSLYDSYGYTF. The DNA read from the CDR3 is TGTGCCAGCAGCTTGTACGACTCATATGGC.

To note about this clone: Sequencing ends 3 residues short of the CDR3 end; the germline J gene provides the rest. The V and J genes are TRBV5-1 and TRBJ1-2, with D uncertain. CDR1 is SGHRS, CDR2 YFSETQ, per germline. Trimming removed 0 bases at V and 0 bases at J, with 15 bases between. The CDR3 length is 17 residues. The CDR3 sequence: CASSLAFGDNANYGYTF. The DNA read from the CDR3 is TGCGCCAGCAGCTTGGCCTTCGGCGACAACGCTAACTATGGC.

Concerning this clone itself: The read is 3 residues too short to cover the CDR3 end, so that end is filled in from the germline J gene. The genes are TRBV5-5 and TRBJ1-1; D is possibly TRBD1 (5 bases). The CDR3 has 12 residues. Germline-derived CDR1 and CDR2 are SGHKS and YYEKEE (reference sequence). The CDR3 protein is CASSWGSHIAFF. CDR3 DNA, as far as it was read: TGTGCCAGCAGCTGGGGCAGCCACATT.